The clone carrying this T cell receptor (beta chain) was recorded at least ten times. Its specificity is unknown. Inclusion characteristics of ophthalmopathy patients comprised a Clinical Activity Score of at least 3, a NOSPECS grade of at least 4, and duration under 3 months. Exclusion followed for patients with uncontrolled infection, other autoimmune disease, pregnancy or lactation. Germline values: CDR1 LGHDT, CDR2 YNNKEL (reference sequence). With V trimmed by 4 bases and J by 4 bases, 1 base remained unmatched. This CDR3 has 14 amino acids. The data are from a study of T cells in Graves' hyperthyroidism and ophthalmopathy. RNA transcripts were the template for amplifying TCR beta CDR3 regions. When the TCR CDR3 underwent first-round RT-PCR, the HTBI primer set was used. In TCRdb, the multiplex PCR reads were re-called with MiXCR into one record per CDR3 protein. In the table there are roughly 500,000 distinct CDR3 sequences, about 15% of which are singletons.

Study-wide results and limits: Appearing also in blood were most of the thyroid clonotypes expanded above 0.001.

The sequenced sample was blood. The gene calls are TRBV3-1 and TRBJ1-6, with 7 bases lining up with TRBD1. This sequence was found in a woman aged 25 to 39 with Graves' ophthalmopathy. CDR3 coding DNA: TGTGCCAGCAGCCGGACAGGATATAATTCACCCCTCCACTTT. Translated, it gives CASSRTGYNSPLHF.